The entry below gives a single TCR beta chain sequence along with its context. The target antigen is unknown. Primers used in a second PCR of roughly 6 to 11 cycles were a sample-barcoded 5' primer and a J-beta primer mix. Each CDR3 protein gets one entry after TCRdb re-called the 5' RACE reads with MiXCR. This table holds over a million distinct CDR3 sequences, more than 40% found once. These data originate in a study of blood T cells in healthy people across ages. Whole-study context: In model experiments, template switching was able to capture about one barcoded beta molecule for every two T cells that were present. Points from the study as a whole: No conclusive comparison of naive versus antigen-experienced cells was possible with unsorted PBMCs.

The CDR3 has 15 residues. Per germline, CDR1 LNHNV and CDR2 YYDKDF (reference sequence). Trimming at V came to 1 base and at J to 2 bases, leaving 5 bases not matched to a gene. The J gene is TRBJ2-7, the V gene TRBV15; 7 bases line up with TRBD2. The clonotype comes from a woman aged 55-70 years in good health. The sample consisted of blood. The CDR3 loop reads CATSRGRREAYEQYF. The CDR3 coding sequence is TGTGCCACCAGCAGAGGAAGACGGGAGGCCTACGAGCAGTACTTC.